The next 4 T cell receptor beta chains were all read from a single sample in a study of blood T cell repertoires in COVID-19. Repertoires were generated with immunoSEQ multiplex PCR, while TCRdb's copy carries only in-frame clones and drops some. Seen here are 150,000 to 200,000 clones, around nine tenths observed once, and the top ten hold under 0.85%. The sequencing input was PBMCs or T cells enriched from blood (not recorded which). These TCRs come from a woman aged 18-35 years who had recovered from COVID-19.

The chain couples TRBV6-2 or TRBV6-3 to TRBJ1-5; a possible D gene is TRBD1 (6 bases). CDR1 is MNHEY and CDR2 is SVGEGT in the germline V gene. V gave up 5 bases and J gave up 7 bases, with 18 bases separating them. This CDR3 contains 15 residues. The CDR3 protein is CASSQPGGGEQPQHF. CDR3 DNA sequence: TGTGCCAGCAGTCAGCCGGGGGGGGGCGAGCAGCCCCAGCATTTT.

This rearrangement joins TRBV15 to TRBJ2-1; perhaps TRBD2 as D (5 bases). This CDR3 comprises 13 residues. V shed 3 bases and J shed 7 bases, with 10 bases lying between them. Germline loops: CDR1 LNHNV, CDR2 YYDKDF (reference sequence). The chain's CDR3 is CATSRRGLNEQFF. In nucleotides, the CDR3 is TGTGCCACCAGCAGGAGAGGGTTGAATGAGCAGTTCTTC. Full variable domain (missing parts from reference TRBV15 and TRBJ2-1): DAMVIQNPRYQVTQFGKPVTLSCSQTLNHNVMYWYQQKSSQAPKLLFHYYDKDFNNEADTPDNFQSRRPNTSFCFLDIRSPGLGDTAMYLCATSRRGLNEQFFGPGTRLTVL.

Within the sample, this clone is medium-sized. The chain links TRBV7-6 to TRBJ2-5; a weak D match, TRBD1 (5 bases). V lost 1 base and J lost 2, with 11 bases in between. Germline-derived CDR1 and CDR2 are SGHVS and FNYEAQ. This CDR3 has 15 residues. For the CDR3, the DNA is TGTGCCAGCAGCTTAGTTCCAGGGTGGCAAGAGACCCAGTACTTC. Encoded protein: CASSLVPGWQETQYF.

The chain links TRBV5-4 to TRBJ1-2, with no clear D. Trimming cost V 8 bases and J 13 bases, with 24 bases left between them. This CDR3 spans 13 amino acids. Germline lookup yields CDR1 SGHNT and CDR2 YYREEE (reference sequence). The CDR3 spells CASGSPGEPYVTF. As DNA, the CDR3 is TGTGCCAGTGGGTCCCCTGGGGAGCCTTATGTCACCTTC.